Below are 13 T cell receptor beta chains sequenced from a single sample in a study of cytomegalovirus exposure and HLA in healthy donors (dated by TCRdb to the late 2010s). The library was produced with the immunoSEQ multiplex PCR assay. For the multiplex PCR, a mixture combining 60 forward primers for TCR Vbeta segments and 13 reverse primers for TCR Jbeta segments was used. The source is immuneACCESS, and TCRdb retained only in-frame sequences with V and J called. Part of the clones is not carried over; for the studies checked, unresolved V genes explain less than half of this, and the remainder is unexplained. The sample table holds roughly 150,000 clones, of which approximately 62% were seen once. The biggest ten clones account for around 1.6% of the sample. Material for sequencing was PBMCs. The receptor set was obtained from a human donor in good health.

The chain employs TRBV19 and TRBJ2-7; maybe TRBD2 (6 bases). Germline V gene data show CDR1 as LNHDA and CDR2 as SQIVND (reference sequence). Trimming removed 3 bases from V and 3 bases from J, with 12 bases in between. CDR3 length equals 14 residues. CDR3 loop: CASSIGGKYYEQYF. CDR3 bases: TGTGCCAGTAGTATCGGGGGTAAATACTACGAGCAGTACTTC.

The rearrangement joins TRBV28 to TRBJ2-7; 8 positions match TRBD1. From germline, CDR1 is MDHEN and CDR2 SYDVKM. CDR3 length: 16 residues. With 4 bases clipped from V and 3 bases from J, the junction kept 11 bases outside the gene matches. DNA for the CDR3: TGTGCCAGCAGTTGGACTCCGGGACAGGAGGTCTACGAGCAGTACTTC. Protein sequence: CASSWTPGQEVYEQYF.

This chain uses TRBV19 with TRBJ2-1; 13 positions agree with TRBD2. V trimming: 3 bases; J trimming: 9 bases; junction bases outside the gene matches: 14. Germline loops: CDR1 LNHDA, CDR2 SQIVND (reference sequence). The CDR3 contains 18 residues. CDR3 residues: CASSINRKRTSGSSEQFF. CDR3 DNA: TGTGCCAGTAGTATTAACCGAAAAAGGACTAGCGGGAGCAGTGAGCAGTTCTTC.

This clone appeared a few times. This chain uses TRBV5-1 with TRBJ2-1; 7 bases are shared with TRBD2. The V gene end was trimmed by 2 bases and the J gene end by 5 bases; junction bases not matched to a gene: 10. This CDR3 region has 16 residues. Germline V gene data show CDR1 as SGHRS and CDR2 as YFSETQ. The DNA for the CDR3 is TGCGCCAGCAGCTTAGTATGGGGGGGGAGGGACAATGAGCAGTTCTTC. Protein sequence: CASSLVWGGRDNEQFF. Complete variable domain (other parts from reference TRBV5-1 and TRBJ2-1): KAGVTQTPRYLIKTRGQQVTLSCSPISGHRSVSWYQQTPGQGLQFLFEYFSETQRNKGNFPGRFSGRQFSNSRSEMNVSTLELGDSALYLCASSLVWGGRDNEQFFGPGTRLTVL.

The chain links TRBV29-1 to TRBJ2-7; 7 bases are a match to TRBD2. This CDR3 is built from 16 residues. Trimming removed 5 bases from V and 3 bases from J; junction bases left unmatched: 16. Germline CDR1 is SQVTM and CDR2 is ANQGSEA. CDR3 sequence reads: CSVILARDYYNYEQYF. CDR3 nucleotides: TGCAGCGTTATTTTAGCGAGGGACTACTATAACTACGAGCAGTACTTC.

The chain employs TRBV5-5 and TRBJ2-7; 7 positions agree with TRBD2. V shed 2 bases and J 0 bases; nucleotides not matched to a gene: 2. CDR1 is SGHKS and CDR2 is YYEKEE in the germline V gene (reference sequence). The length of the CDR3 is 14 residues. The CDR3 spells CASSLLALSYEQYF. The CDR3 DNA is TGTGCCAGCAGCTTACTAGCGCTCTCCTACGAGCAGTACTTC.

This clone was detected a few times. The chain couples TRBV5-1 to TRBJ2-4, with D possibly matching TRBD1 (7 bases). Germline CDR1 reads SGHRS; CDR2 reads YFSETQ. The CDR3 is 13 amino acids. Trimming removed 0 bases from V and 12 bases from J, with 13 bases in between. The CDR3 here is CASSLETGRDQYF. Here the CDR3 DNA reads TGCGCCAGCAGCTTGGAGACAGGGCGGGATCAGTACTTC.

The chain employs TRBV6-1 and TRBJ2-2, with D unclear. V was shortened by 5 bases and J by 5 bases, with 9 bases between the two germline ends. Germline CDR1 is MNHNS and CDR2 is SASEGT. The CDR3 contains 13 residues. CDR3 sequence: CASSSTSTGELFF. The CDR3 DNA is TGTGCCAGCAGTTCGACATCGACCGGGGAGCTGTTTTTT.

Here the CDR3 DNA reads TGTGCCAGCAGCCCACTCCGGGGAAAAGAGACCCAGTACTTC. Translated, it gives CASSPLRGKETQYF. The rearrangement uses TRBV7-9 and TRBJ2-5, with a weak D call TRBD2 (5 bases). This CDR3 comprises 14 residues. Trimming pared 5 bases from V and 3 bases from J, leaving 13 bases between. The V gene's germline CDR1 is SEHNR and CDR2 FQNEAQ (reference sequence). The whole variable domain, remainder taken from reference TRBV7-9 and TRBJ2-5, is DTGVSQNPRHKITKRGQNVTFRCDPISEHNRLYWYRQTLGQGPEFLTYFQNEAQLEKSRLLSDRFSAERPKGSFSTLEIQRTEQGDSAMYLCASSPLRGKETQYFGPGTRLLVL.

This clone appeared a few times. This rearrangement joins TRBV27 to TRBJ2-5; 10 nucleotides match TRBD2. V was pared by 4 bases and J by 3 bases, with 11 bases of the junction left unmatched. The CDR3 is 17 residues long. CDR1 MNHEY and CDR2 SMNVEV come from the germline V gene (reference sequence). Here the CDR3 reads CASSSSGRAGTEETQYF. The CDR3 coding sequence is TGTGCCAGCAGTTCGAGCGGGAGGGCCGGGACAGAAGAGACCCAGTACTTC.

The chain couples TRBV28 to TRBJ2-5; D is unclear. Germline V gene lookup returns CDR1 MDHEN and CDR2 SYDVKM. Trimming removed 5 bases from V and 1 base from J, with 8 bases in between. This CDR3 is built from 13 residues. The CDR3 loop reads CASSPWAQETQYF. The DNA of the CDR3 is TGTGCCAGCAGTCCCTGGGCCCAAGAGACCCAGTACTTC. Full variable domain (outside the CDR3, taken from reference TRBV28 and TRBJ2-5): DVKVTQSSRYLVKRTGEKVFLECVQDMDHENMFWYRQDPGLGLRLIYFSYDVKMKEKGDIPEGYSVSREKKERFSLILESASTNQTSMYLCASSPWAQETQYFGPGTRLLVL.

The chain joins TRBV9 to TRBJ1-1; 7 bases agree with TRBD1. The CDR3 consists of 14 residues. Looked up from germline, CDR1 is SGDLS and CDR2 is YYNGEE. The trim removed 4 bases at V and 0 bases at J, leaving 3 bases unmatched. CDR3 protein: CASSPGQVNTEAFF. The CDR3 bases are TGTGCCAGCAGCCCTGGACAGGTGAACACTGAAGCTTTCTTT.

This clone was counted only a few times. V and J are TRBV2 and TRBJ2-2; D remains unclear. The CDR3 loop spans 14 amino acids. The germline V gene encodes CDR1 SNHLY and CDR2 FYNNEI. The ends were cut back, 6 bases at V and 4 bases at J, with 12 bases in the middle. This CDR3 reads CASRMPVTTGELFF. For the CDR3, the DNA is TGTGCCAGCAGGATGCCGGTAACCACCGGGGAGCTGTTTTTT.